Reported below is one TCR beta chain. This sample is part of a study of beta chain features in type 1 diabetes. CDR1 is KGHSH, CDR2 LQKENI, per germline. The junction had 9 bases not matched to a gene; V was cut back by 3 bases and J by 6 bases. CDR3 size: 17 residues. The entirety of the isolated RNA underwent reverse transcription, so expressed TCRB transcripts were sequenced. TCRdb keeps only in-frame clones here, not all; method: immunoSEQ multiplex PCR. The repertoire holds 150,000 to 200,000 clones, with roughly 9% as singletons. The V and J genes are TRBV18 and TRBJ1-5; 12 bases are a match to TRBD1. This TCR came from a woman younger than 35 in good health. The source material was central memory CD4+ T cells from blood. CDR3 nucleotides: TGTGCCAGCTCACCGTTTACGGGACAGGGGGCGCGTCAGCCCCAGCATTTT. Protein sequence: CASSPFTGQGARQPQHF.